The 14 T cell receptor beta chains below were found in one sample sequenced in a study of graft-versus-host responses after intestinal transplantation. Profiled with immunoSEQ multiplex PCR; TCRdb holds only in-frame clones, not every one. The sample lists around 100,000 clones; roughly 87% were seen once. These receptors lack a known antigen. Sequencing was performed on unstimulated CD4+ T cells sorted from spleen or lymph node cells, taken before intestinal transplant. These receptors were taken from a human donor who received an intestinal transplant.

This chain links TRBV21-1 with TRBJ2-1; the table's TRBD1 call for D was not verified on the DNA. TRBV21-1 is a pseudogene locus. This CDR3 region has 16 residues. The CDR3 DNA follows: TGTGCCAGCACCAAAGAGTGGGGGCCCCCCTACAATGAGCAGTTCTTC. Translation: CASTKEWGPPYNEQFF.

J is TRBJ2-1 and V is TRBV28; D is uncertain. The CDR3 is made up of 14 amino acids. The ends were cut back, 4 bases at V and 4 bases at J, with 11 bases in the middle. Germline CDR1 is MDHEN and CDR2 is SYDVKM. The CDR3 region is CASSYSGRYNEQFF. The DNA of the CDR3 is TGTGCCAGCAGTTACTCGGGCCGGTACAATGAGCAGTTCTTC.

The chain links TRBV19 to TRBJ1-5, with D possibly TRBD1 on 5 matching bases. Trimming took 5 bases from V and 2 from J, leaving 10 bases between them. The CDR3 extends over 14 amino acids. Germline CDR1 LNHDA, CDR2 SQIVND (reference sequence). CDR3 DNA: TGTGCCAGTAGTTTACGAGGGGGCAATCAGCCCCAGCATTTT. It translates to CASSLRGGNQPQHF.

V is TRBV5-1 and J is TRBJ1-1, with unresolved D. CDR3 length: 13 amino acids. Trimming removed 5 bases at V and 1 base at J, with 9 bases between. Germline CDR1 is SGHRS and CDR2 is YFSETQ. In DNA form, the CDR3 reads TGCGCCAGCAGAACCGACCCGAACACTGAAGCTTTCTTT. Translated: CASRTDPNTEAFF.

V is TRBV21-1 and J is TRBJ2-1. TRBV21-1 is a pseudogene locus. This CDR3 spans 14 amino acids. The CDR3 DNA is TGTGCCAGCAGCAAAGTAGGACCTTACAATGAGCAGTTCTTC. This sequence encodes CASSKVGPYNEQFF.

This chain joins TRBV10-2 and TRBJ2-1, with 11 bases identical to TRBD2. J lost 6 bases, V lost 4 bases, and 8 bases had no gene match. This CDR3 comprises 16 residues. CDR1 is WSHSY, CDR2 SAAADI, per germline. CDR3 DNA sequence: TGCGCCAGCAGTGTCCGACTAGCGGGAACCATCAATGAGCAGTTCTTC. Protein sequence: CASSVRLAGTINEQFF.

V is TRBV5-1 and J is TRBJ2-3; 11 bases agree with TRBD2. The CDR3 length is 16 residues. The ends lost 1 base at V and 3 bases at J; junction bases unmatched: 4. Looked up from germline, CDR1 is SGHRS and CDR2 is YFSETQ. CDR3 residues: CASSLTSGGFTDTQYF. CDR3 DNA sequence: TGCGCCAGCAGCTTGACTAGCGGGGGTTTTACAGATACGCAGTATTTT.

V usage is TRBV7-9 and J usage is TRBJ2-1; the D call may be TRBD1 or TRBD2 (5 bases each). V was shortened by 5 bases and J by 3 bases, with 20 bases between the two germline ends. The CDR3 has 17 residues. The V gene's germline CDR1 is SEHNR and CDR2 FQNEAQ (reference sequence). The CDR3 protein is CASSPISSLGVYNEQFF. DNA for the CDR3: TGTGCCAGCAGCCCCATTAGCTCTCTGGGGGTCTACAATGAGCAGTTCTTC.

The table lists this clone with a few counts. The CDR3 spells CASSYDAGENTEAFF. In DNA, the CDR3 is TGTGCCAGCAGTTACGATGCAGGGGAGAACACTGAAGCTTTCTTT. The chain couples TRBV6-6 to TRBJ1-1; D may be TRBD1 (6 bases). With 2 bases removed from V and 1 base from J, the gap between germline ends came to 11 bases. This CDR3 is built from 15 residues. Germline-derived CDR1 and CDR2 are MNHNY and SVGAGI (reference sequence).

The CDR3 coding sequence is TGTGCCAGCAGCTTAAACGTGGCAGATACGCAGTATTTT. This translates into CASSLNVADTQYF. V gene TRBV7-3 combines with J gene TRBJ2-3; D gene ambiguous. Looked up from germline, CDR1 is SGHTA and CDR2 is FQGTGA. The CDR3 loop spans 13 amino acids. The V gene lost 1 base and the J gene lost 4 bases, with 6 bases spanning the gap.

The chain carries TRBV5-6 and TRBJ2-5; no clear D gene. Deletions cut 0 bases from V and 2 bases from J, with 5 bases between. CDR1 is SGHDT, CDR2 YYEEEE, per germline. This CDR3 has 13 amino acids. The CDR3 DNA reads as TGTGCCAGCAGCTTGGGAACACAAGAGACCCAGTACTTC. It yields the protein CASSLGTQETQYF. The full variable domain, rest sourced from reference TRBV5-6 and TRBJ2-5, is DAGVTQSPTHLIKTRGQQVTLRCSPKSGHDTVSWYQQALGQGPQFIFQYYEEEERQRGNFPDRFSGHQFPNYSSELNVNALLLGDSALYLCASSLGTQETQYFGPGTRLLVL.

This chain joins TRBV19 and TRBJ1-1; D perhaps matches TRBD1 (5 bases). The CDR3 is made up of 13 amino acids. V was clipped by 7 bases and J by 10 bases, with 19 bases between them. Germline CDR1 is LNHDA and CDR2 is SQIVND (reference sequence). CDR3 coding DNA: TGTGCCAGTACCACCGCCGGGGCTGGGGGAGCTTTCTTT. It codes for CASTTAGAGGAFF. Filled out from reference TRBV19 and TRBJ1-1, the complete variable domain reads DGGITQSPKYLFRKEGQNVTLSCEQNLNHDAMYWYRQDPGQGLRLIYYSQIVNDFQKGDIAEGYSVSREKKESFPLTVTSAQKNPTAFYLCASTTAGAGGAFFGQGTRLTVV.

This sequence joins TRBV6-6 and TRBJ1-1, with D maybe TRBD1 (5 bases). The germline V gene encodes CDR1 MNHNY and CDR2 SVGAGI (reference sequence). The CDR3 runs 15 residues. V shed 6 bases and J shed 4 bases, with 18 bases lying between them. The CDR3 is CASSYDQPGGTEAFF. In DNA, the CDR3 is TGTGCCAGCAGCTACGACCAGCCGGGGGGCACTGAAGCTTTCTTT.

The chain combines TRBV27 with TRBJ1-2; possible D gene TRBD1, 6 bases. Deletions cut 5 bases from V and 2 bases from J, with 18 bases between. The CDR3 extends over 16 amino acids. Germline V CDR1 and CDR2: MNHEY, SMNVEV (reference sequence). CDR3 nucleotide sequence: TGTGCCAGCAGTAAACTCCGGGACACATTAAACTATGGCTACACCTTC. It is translated as CASSKLRDTLNYGYTF.